One sample yielded the 32 T cell receptor beta chains listed below, sequenced in a study of CD8+ T cells in alopecia areata. Following extraction, RNA underwent reverse transcription to cDNA, which served as the sequencing template. Assay used: immunoSEQ multiplex PCR; TCRdb lists only in-frame clones, some missing. The sample includes 110,000 to 150,000 clones, about 56% of them seen just once. Regarding treatment: oral pan-JAK inhibitor, 5-10 mg twice daily. This sample comprised CD8+ T cells sorted from blood, obtained at week 4, from a patient treated with tofacitinib. Receptors were obtained from a human donor with alopecia areata.

This clone was seen once. The V gene is TRBV6-5, the J gene TRBJ2-4; possibly TRBD1 for D (6 bases). The CDR3 is 13 amino acids. The V and J ends lost 6 bases and 10 bases respectively, with 16 bases between them. CDR1 is MNHEY, CDR2 SVGAGI, per germline. This CDR3 reads CASSETGTTIQYF. The CDR3 region has the DNA TGTGCCAGCAGCGAAACCGGGACAACAATTCAGTACTTC.

V and J are TRBV25-1 and TRBJ2-1; 10 nucleotides line up with TRBD1. The junction had 13 bases not matched to a gene; V was cut back by 1 base and J by 7 bases. This CDR3 has 18 residues. Germline lookup yields CDR1 MGHDK and CDR2 SYGVNS. The CDR3: CASSELEFRDRGGNEQFF. CDR3 sequence (DNA): TGTGCCAGCAGTGAATTAGAGTTTAGGGACAGGGGAGGTAATGAGCAGTTCTTC.

This clone has ten or more counts. The V call is TRBV4-3, the J call TRBJ2-7; perhaps TRBD1 as D (7 bases). The CDR3 runs 16 residues. The V end lost 1 base, the J end lost 7 bases, and 20 bases lay between the germline ends. Germline V gene data show CDR1 as LGHNA and CDR2 as YSLEER. The CDR3, as DNA: TGCGCCAGCAGCCAAGCCCTGGAGGGGGCAGGAGGAGAGCAGTACTTC. Its translation: CASSQALEGAGGEQYF.

The CDR3 DNA is TGTGCCTGGATGGGCGGTCTGAACACTGAAGCTTTCTTT. It specifies CAWMGGLNTEAFF. The chain carries TRBV30 and TRBJ1-1; no reliable D call. CDR3 length: 13 residues. V was cut by 4 bases and J by 0 bases, with 9 bases left in between. CDR1 is GTSNPN and CDR2 is SVGIG in the germline V gene (reference sequence).

V gene TRBV6-5 combines with J gene TRBJ1-5; 8 nucleotides align to TRBD1. The CDR3 covers 14 residues. Trimming removed 6 bases from V and 2 bases from J; junction bases left unmatched: 3. Germline V lookup: CDR1 MNHEY, CDR2 SVGAGI. The CDR3 protein is CASSLGQGNQPQHF. CDR3 nucleotide sequence: TGTGCCAGCAGCTTGGGACAGGGCAATCAGCCCCAGCATTTT.

The chain combines TRBV5-6 with TRBJ2-7; D possibly corresponds to TRBD2 (6 bases). This CDR3 region has 11 residues. V was trimmed by 7 bases and J by 3 bases, leaving 8 bases between them. From germline, CDR1 is SGHDT and CDR2 YYEEEE. CDR3 sequence: CASGGGYEQYF. In DNA form, the CDR3 reads TGTGCCAGCGGGGGAGGCTACGAGCAGTACTTC. The whole variable domain, filled in from reference TRBV5-6 and TRBJ2-7, reads DAGVTQSPTHLIKTRGQQVTLRCSPKSGHDTVSWYQQALGQGPQFIFQYYEEEERQRGNFPDRFSGHQFPNYSSELNVNALLLGDSALYLCASGGGYEQYFGPGTRLTVT.

This clone was observed a single time. The CDR3 is CASSFYTSGDYNEQFF. The CDR3 DNA is TGTGCCAGCAGTTTCTATACTAGCGGGGACTACAATGAGCAGTTCTTC. V is TRBV6-5 and J is TRBJ2-1; the match to TRBD2 covers 10 bases. The CDR3 length is 16 residues. Germline assignment: CDR1 MNHEY and CDR2 SVGAGI. V lost 4 bases to trimming and J lost 3 bases; unmatched junction nucleotides: 6.

The chain joins TRBV30 to TRBJ1-5; D unresolved. Germline CDR1 and CDR2: GTSNPN and SVGIG (reference sequence). V was trimmed by 0 bases and J by 7 bases, leaving 10 bases between them. The CDR3 totals 13 residues. The CDR3 DNA reads as TGTGCCTGGAGTGTACAAATAGGGCAGCCCCAGCATTTT. Translation gives CAWSVQIGQPQHF.

The table lists this clone with a few counts. The rearrangement links TRBV19 to TRBJ2-1, with no clear D. The CDR3 loop spans 17 amino acids. Germline V gene lookup returns CDR1 LNHDA and CDR2 SQIVND (reference sequence). Trimming took 1 base from V and 0 from J, leaving 13 bases between them. The DNA for the CDR3 is TGTGCCAGTAGTATAGCTGGGGAATGGGGCTCCTACAATGAGCAGTTCTTC. Amino acid sequence: CASSIAGEWGSYNEQFF.

V gene TRBV29-1 combines with J gene TRBJ1-4; D may be TRBD1 (6 bases). The germline V gene encodes CDR1 SQVTM and CDR2 ANQGSEA. The length of the CDR3 is 12 residues. Between the trimmed V and J ends, which lost 6 bases and 4 bases, there was a span of 9 bases. The CDR3 DNA sequence: TGCAGCGTGTCAGGGGTTAATGAAAAACTGTTTTTT. This encodes CSVSGVNEKLFF.

The CDR3 here is CASSLARGNEQFF. In DNA form, the CDR3 reads TGTGCCAGCAGCTTAGCCAGGGGGAATGAGCAGTTCTTC. The chain recombines TRBV7-9 with TRBJ2-1; TRBD1 matches at 7 bases. Germline V lookup: CDR1 SEHNR, CDR2 FQNEAQ (reference sequence). V lost 0 bases to trimming and J lost 7 bases; unmatched junction nucleotides: 0. The CDR3 is 13 amino acids.

V is TRBV4-2 and J is TRBJ1-6; a weak D match, TRBD1 (5 bases). V lost 3 bases and J lost 9, with 27 bases in between. Germline V CDR1 and CDR2: LGHNA, YNFKEQ. The CDR3 consists of 19 residues. In nucleotides, the CDR3 is TGTGCCAGCAGCCATCCCGAGCGGGGGTCTAACCTAAACACTTCACCCCTCCACTTT. Translated: CASSHPERGSNLNTSPLHF.

Note on this clone: A much larger clone differs by one base, so this may be a read error. V is TRBV6-6 and J is TRBJ2-2; no definite D call. The germline CDR1 and CDR2 sequences are MNHNY and SVGAGI (reference sequence). The CDR3 loop spans 13 amino acids. Trimming pared 2 bases from V and 3 bases from J, leaving 4 bases between. The CDR3 loop reads CASSYRDTGELFF. The CDR3 nucleotides are TGTGCCAGCAGTTACAGGGACACCGGGGAGCTGTTTTTT.

The chain combines TRBV29-1 with TRBJ2-1; D is unclear. The germline V gene has CDR1 SQVTM and CDR2 ANQGSEA. CDR3 size: 16 residues. Trimming took off 6 bases at V and 1 base at J, with 19 bases between the two ends. The CDR3 coding sequence is TGCAGCGTCAATCTCCGGGCTCCACTTTCCTACAATGAGCAGTTCTTC. Translated: CSVNLRAPLSYNEQFF.

The chain uses TRBV19 and TRBJ2-5, with 9 bases fitting TRBD1. In germline, CDR1 is LNHDA, CDR2 SQIVND (reference sequence). V was clipped by 6 bases and J by 3 bases; unmatched bases: 8. The CDR3 is made up of 15 amino acids. CDR3 in amino acids: CASSHPGTGKETQYF. The CDR3 nucleotides are TGTGCCAGTAGCCATCCCGGGACAGGGAAAGAGACCCAGTACTTC. Supplemented by reference TRBV19 and TRBJ2-5, the full variable domain reads DGGITQSPKYLFRKEGQNVTLSCEQNLNHDAMYWYRQDPGQGLRLIYYSQIVNDFQKGDIAEGYSVSREKKESFPLTVTSAQKNPTAFYLCASSHPGTGKETQYFGPGTRLLVL.

This chain uses TRBV23-1 with TRBJ2-7; D uncertain. TRBV23-1 is placed among ORFs of uncertain function. V was clipped by 0 bases and J by 2 bases, with 11 bases between them. The CDR3 totals 15 residues. DNA for the CDR3: TGCGCCAGCAGTCAATCGTCCGCTTTCCCCTACGAGCAGTACTTC. This translates into CASSQSSAFPYEQYF.

The chain employs TRBV15 and TRBJ2-7, with TRBD1 matching 8 bases. The CDR3 totals 14 residues. Germline V gene sequence: CDR1 LNHNV, CDR2 YYDKDF (reference sequence). J gave up 2 bases and V 5 bases, and 5 bases lay outside the gene matches. The DNA for the CDR3 is TGTGCCACCAGCCCCGGGACAGGTCCCTACGAGCAGTACTTC. Encoded protein: CATSPGTGPYEQYF.

This chain joins TRBV6-4 and TRBJ2-3; TRBD2 matches 13 bases. The V gene end was trimmed by 4 bases and the J gene end by 5 bases; junction bases not matched to a gene: 3. Germline CDR1 reads MRHNA; CDR2 reads SNTAGT. CDR3 size: 15 residues. The CDR3 DNA is TGTGCCAGCAGTGGGACTAGCGGGGGACGAGATACGCAGTATTTT. Amino acids: CASSGTSGGRDTQYF.

The CDR3 sequence is CASRPGGSYGYTF. The CDR3 region has the DNA TGTGCCAGCAGGCCGGGGGGGAGCTATGGCTACACCTTC. This rearrangement joins TRBV21-1 to TRBJ1-2. TRBV21-1 is a pseudogene segment. CDR3 length: 13 residues.

The chain recombines TRBV4-1 with TRBJ2-1; D tentatively fits TRBD1 or TRBD2 (7 bases each). Trimming cost V 6 bases and J 5 bases, with 20 bases left between them. Germline lookup yields CDR1 MGHRA and CDR2 YSYEKL. This CDR3 spans 16 amino acids. The CDR3 sequence: CASRQGGNLLNNEQFF. The CDR3 nucleotides read TGCGCCAGCAGGCAGGGGGGGAACTTATTAAACAATGAGCAGTTCTTC.

This clone was detected a few times. The chain is built from TRBV5-6 and TRBJ2-5; tentatively, D is TRBD1 or TRBD2 (5 bases each). Germline assignment: CDR1 SGHDT and CDR2 YYEEEE. This CDR3 region has 15 residues. Trimming cost V 4 bases and J 5 bases, with 18 bases left between them. CDR3 region: CASSPNPGPGETQYF. For the CDR3, the DNA is TGTGCCAGCAGCCCGAACCCGGGGCCGGGGGAGACCCAGTACTTC. The full variable domain, in which reference TRBV5-6 and TRBJ2-5 provide the parts outside the CDR3, is DAGVTQSPTHLIKTRGQQVTLRCSPKSGHDTVSWYQQALGQGPQFIFQYYEEEERQRGNFPDRFSGHQFPNYSSELNVNALLLGDSALYLCASSPNPGPGETQYFGPGTRLLVL.

V and J are TRBV30 and TRBJ2-7; D gene uncertain. The V gene's germline CDR1 is GTSNPN and CDR2 SVGIG (reference sequence). CDR3 length equals 12 residues. V lost 2 bases to trimming and J lost 1 base, with 6 bases between them. For the CDR3, the DNA is TGTGCCTGGAGTATGACTTCCTACGAGCAGTACTTC. Its protein product is CAWSMTSYEQYF.

The gene calls are TRBV5-1 and TRBJ2-5, with 13 bases identical to TRBD2. J was trimmed by 10 bases and V by 4 bases; bases with no gene match: 13. The CDR3 contains 16 residues. Germline V gene lookup returns CDR1 SGHRS and CDR2 YFSETQ. The CDR3 here is CASSPGTSGDPGDQYF. The CDR3 DNA is TGCGCCAGCAGCCCCGGGACTAGCGGGGACCCCGGGGACCAGTACTTC.

The rearrangement links TRBV30 to TRBJ2-3; maybe TRBD2 (7 bases). V lost 1 base and J lost 3, with 14 bases in between. The CDR3 has 15 amino acids. CDR1 and CDR2 (germline): GTSNPN, SVGIG (reference sequence). This CDR3 is CAWSDLRGGTDTQYF. The CDR3 bases are TGTGCCTGGAGTGATTTGAGGGGGGGGACAGATACGCAGTATTTT.

The rearrangement uses TRBV7-6 and TRBJ2-2; 8 positions match TRBD2. The CDR3 is made up of 16 amino acids. In germline, CDR1 is SGHVS, CDR2 FNYEAQ. J gave up 7 bases and V 5 bases, and 12 bases lay outside the gene matches. The CDR3 nucleotides read TGTGCCAGCAGCCAATCTAGGAGCGGGGGTGTCGGGGAGCTGTTTTTT. Its translation is CASSQSRSGGVGELFF.

The J gene is TRBJ1-1, the V gene TRBV11-2; unclear D gene. The length of the CDR3 is 12 residues. V gave up 3 bases and J gave up 5 bases, with 7 bases separating them. Germline CDR1 is SGHAT and CDR2 is FQNNGV. CDR3 sequence reads: CASSFGDTEAFF. As DNA, the CDR3 is TGTGCCAGCAGCTTTGGAGATACTGAAGCTTTCTTT.

This chain connects TRBV27 to TRBJ1-1, with 7 bases fitting TRBD1. The CDR3 runs to 14 residues. V was clipped by 3 bases and J by 5 bases; unmatched bases: 6. Germline V gene lookup returns CDR1 MNHEY and CDR2 SMNVEV (reference sequence). The CDR3 bases are TGTGCCAGCAGTTTTCAAACACAGGGGACTGAAGCTTTCTTT. Protein: CASSFQTQGTEAFF.

This clone was detected a few times. The genes are TRBV19 and TRBJ2-2; D unclear. With 6 bases removed from V and 4 bases from J, the gap between germline ends came to 18 bases. CDR3 length: 16 residues. CDR1 is LNHDA, CDR2 SQIVND, per germline (reference sequence). CDR3 loop: CASSRPATPPTGELFF. In nucleotides, the CDR3 is TGTGCCAGTAGCCGGCCTGCGACACCTCCCACCGGGGAGCTGTTTTTT.

CDR3 DNA sequence: TGCGCCAGCAGTGCTGACGGTTTAATGAACACTGAAGCTTTCTTT. It codes for CASSADGLMNTEAFF. V gene TRBV4-1 combines with J gene TRBJ1-1, with D unclear. The CDR3 extends over 15 amino acids. From germline, CDR1 is MGHRA and CDR2 YSYEKL. The V end lost 6 bases, the J end lost 0 bases, and 14 bases lay between the germline ends.

This clone was seen a handful of times. The chain recombines TRBV18 with TRBJ2-7; D may be TRBD1 or TRBD2 (7 bases each). CDR3 length: 15 amino acids. Germline values: CDR1 KGHSH, CDR2 LQKENI. The V end was cut by 0 bases, the J end by 6 bases, with 15 bases between. The CDR3 nucleotides are TGTGCCAGCTCACCACCGGGACAGACGGGGGGCGAGCAGTACTTC. It is translated as CASSPPGQTGGEQYF.

This clone showed up just a few times. In DNA, the CDR3 is TGTGCCAGCGCCTTATTCGGGGGGCTTACCGGGGAGCTGTTTTTT. Translation: CASALFGGLTGELFF. The V gene is TRBV27, the J gene TRBJ2-2; maybe TRBD2 (7 bases). Trimming pared 8 bases from V and 5 bases from J, leaving 18 bases between. The CDR3 totals 15 residues. In germline, CDR1 is MNHEY, CDR2 SMNVEV (reference sequence).

This clone was counted a single time. The V call is TRBV2, the J call TRBJ2-3; no reliable D call. The CDR3 spans 15 residues. In germline, CDR1 is SNHLY, CDR2 FYNNEI. Trimming cost V 4 bases and J 1 base, with 12 bases left between them. The CDR3 loop is CASSVTVAGTDTQYF. In DNA, the CDR3 is TGTGCCAGCAGTGTGACTGTCGCTGGCACAGATACGCAGTATTTT.